This T cell receptor (beta chain) was recorded in a study of shared clonotypes between healthy human individuals. Some clones are missing from TCRdb's copy, which holds only in-frame ones; the method was immunoSEQ multiplex PCR. The table lists under 1,900,000 clones, roughly 98.5% of them singletons. This CDR3 is built from 17 residues. V shed 1 base and J 0 bases; nucleotides not matched to a gene: 4. Germline CDR1 SGHAT, CDR2 FQNNGV. This TCR was recovered from a man aged 25-45 years in good health. Sequences were obtained from naive CD4+ T cells sorted from blood. Described subset: CD45RA+ positively selected. The chain uses TRBV11-2 and TRBJ1-4, with 8 bases matching TRBD1. The CDR3 region has the DNA TGTGCCAGCAGCTTAGGGGACAGGTTTGCAACTAATGAAAAACTGTTTTTT. It encodes CASSLGDRFATNEKLFF.